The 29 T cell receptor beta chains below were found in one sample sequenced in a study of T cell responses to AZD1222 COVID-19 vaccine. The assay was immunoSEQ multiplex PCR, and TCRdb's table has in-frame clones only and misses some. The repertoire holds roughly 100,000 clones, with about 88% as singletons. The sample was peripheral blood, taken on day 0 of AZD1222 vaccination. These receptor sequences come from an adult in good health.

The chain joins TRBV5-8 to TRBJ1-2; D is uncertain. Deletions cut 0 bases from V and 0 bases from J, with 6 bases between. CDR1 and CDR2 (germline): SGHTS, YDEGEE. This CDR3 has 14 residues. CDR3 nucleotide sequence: TGTGCCAGCAGCTTGGTGGTAGCTAACTATGGCTACACCTTC. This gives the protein CASSLVVANYGYTF.

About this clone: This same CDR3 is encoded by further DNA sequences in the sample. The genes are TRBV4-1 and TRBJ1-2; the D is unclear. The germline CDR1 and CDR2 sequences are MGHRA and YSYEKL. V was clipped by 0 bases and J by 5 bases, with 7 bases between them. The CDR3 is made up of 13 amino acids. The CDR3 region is CASSQETGYGYTF. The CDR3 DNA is TGCGCCAGCAGCCAAGAAACGGGTTATGGCTACACCTTC.

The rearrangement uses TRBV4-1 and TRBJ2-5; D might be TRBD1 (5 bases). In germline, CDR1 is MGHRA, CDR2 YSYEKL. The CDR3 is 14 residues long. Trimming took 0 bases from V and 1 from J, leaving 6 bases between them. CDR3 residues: CASSQEGLQETQYF. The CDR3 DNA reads TGCGCCAGCAGCCAAGAGGGGCTCCAAGAGACCCAGTACTTC.

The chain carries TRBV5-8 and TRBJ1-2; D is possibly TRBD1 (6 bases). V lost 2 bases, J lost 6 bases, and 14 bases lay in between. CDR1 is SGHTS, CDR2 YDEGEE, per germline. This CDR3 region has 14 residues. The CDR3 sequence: CASSFPGPGDGYTF. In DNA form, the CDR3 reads TGTGCCAGCAGCTTTCCGGGACCAGGGGATGGCTACACCTTC. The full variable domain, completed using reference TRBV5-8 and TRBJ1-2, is EAGVTQSPTHLIKTRGQQATLRCSPISGHTSVYWYQQALGLGLQFLLWYDEGEERNRGNFPPRFSGRQFPNYSSELNVNALELEDSALYLCASSFPGPGDGYTFGSGTRLTVV.

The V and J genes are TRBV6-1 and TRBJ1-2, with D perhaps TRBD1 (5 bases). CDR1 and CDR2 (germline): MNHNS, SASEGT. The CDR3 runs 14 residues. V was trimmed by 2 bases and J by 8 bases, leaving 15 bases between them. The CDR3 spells CASSELTAKGGYTF. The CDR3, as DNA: TGTGCCAGCAGTGAATTAACCGCCAAGGGGGGCTACACCTTC.

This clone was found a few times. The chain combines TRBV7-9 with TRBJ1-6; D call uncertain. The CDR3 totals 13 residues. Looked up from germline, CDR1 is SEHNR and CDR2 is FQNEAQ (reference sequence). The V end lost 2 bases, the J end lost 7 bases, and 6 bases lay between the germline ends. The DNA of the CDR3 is TGTGCCAGCAGCTTAAACAGCAATTCACCCCTCCACTTT. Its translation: CASSLNSNSPLHF.

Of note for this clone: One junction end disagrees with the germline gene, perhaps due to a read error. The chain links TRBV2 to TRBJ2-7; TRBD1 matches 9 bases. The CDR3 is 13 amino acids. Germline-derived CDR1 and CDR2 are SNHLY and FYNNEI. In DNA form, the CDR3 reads TGTGCCAGCAGCGAAGGACAGGGGAGTGAGCAGTACTTC. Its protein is CASSEGQGSEQYF.

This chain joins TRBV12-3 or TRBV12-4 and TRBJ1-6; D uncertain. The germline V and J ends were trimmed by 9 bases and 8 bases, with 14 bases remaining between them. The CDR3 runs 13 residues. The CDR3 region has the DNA TGTGCCAGTAGAGCCGGGAGGGATTCACCCCTCCACTTT. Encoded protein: CASRAGRDSPLHF.

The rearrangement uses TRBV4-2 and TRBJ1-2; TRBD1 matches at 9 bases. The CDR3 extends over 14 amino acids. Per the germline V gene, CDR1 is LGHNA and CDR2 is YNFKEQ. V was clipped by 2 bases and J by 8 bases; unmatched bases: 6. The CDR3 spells CASSQMGTGSGYTF. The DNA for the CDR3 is TGTGCCAGCAGCCAAATGGGGACAGGGAGCGGCTACACCTTC.

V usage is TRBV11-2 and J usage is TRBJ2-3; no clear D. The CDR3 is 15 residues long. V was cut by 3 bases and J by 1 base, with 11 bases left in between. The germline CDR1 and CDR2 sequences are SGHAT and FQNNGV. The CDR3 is CASSFTTPGTDTQYF. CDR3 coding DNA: TGTGCCAGCAGCTTCACGACCCCGGGCACAGATACGCAGTATTTT. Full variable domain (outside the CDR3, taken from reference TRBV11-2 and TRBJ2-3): EAGVAQSPRYKIIEKRQSVAFWCNPISGHATLYWYQQILGQGPKLLIQFQNNGVVDDSQLPKDRFSAERLKGVDSTLKIQPAKLEDSAVYLCASSFTTPGTDTQYFGPGTRLTVL.

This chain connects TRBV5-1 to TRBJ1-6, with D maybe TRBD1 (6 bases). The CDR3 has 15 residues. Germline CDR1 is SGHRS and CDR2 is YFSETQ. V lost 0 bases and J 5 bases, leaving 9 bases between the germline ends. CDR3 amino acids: CASSLGGQNNSPLHF. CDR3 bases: TGCGCCAGCAGCTTGGGAGGACAGAATAATTCACCCCTCCACTTT.

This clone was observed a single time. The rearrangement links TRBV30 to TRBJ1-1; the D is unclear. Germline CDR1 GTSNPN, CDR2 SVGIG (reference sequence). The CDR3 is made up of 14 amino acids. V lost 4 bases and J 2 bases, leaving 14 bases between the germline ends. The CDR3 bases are TGTGCCTGGAATATTCGGGGTGGCAACACTGAAGCTTTCTTT. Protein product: CAWNIRGGNTEAFF.

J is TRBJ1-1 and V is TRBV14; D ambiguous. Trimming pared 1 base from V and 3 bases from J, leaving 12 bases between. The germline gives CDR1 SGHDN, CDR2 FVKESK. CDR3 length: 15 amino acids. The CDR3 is CASSQGVTDDTEAFF. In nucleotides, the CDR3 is TGTGCCAGCAGCCAAGGGGTAACGGATGACACTGAAGCTTTCTTT. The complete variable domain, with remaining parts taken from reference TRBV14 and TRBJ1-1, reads EAGVTQFPSHSVIEKGQTVTLRCDPISGHDNLYWYRRVMGKEIKFLLHFVKESKQDESGMPNNRFLAERTGGTYSTLKVQPAELEDSGVYFCASSQGVTDDTEAFFGQGTRLTVV.

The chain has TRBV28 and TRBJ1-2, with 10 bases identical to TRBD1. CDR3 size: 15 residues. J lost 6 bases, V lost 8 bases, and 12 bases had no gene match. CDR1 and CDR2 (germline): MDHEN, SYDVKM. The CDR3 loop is CASEPGTGDRDGYTF. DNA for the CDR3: TGTGCCAGCGAACCCGGGACAGGGGATAGGGATGGCTACACCTTC.

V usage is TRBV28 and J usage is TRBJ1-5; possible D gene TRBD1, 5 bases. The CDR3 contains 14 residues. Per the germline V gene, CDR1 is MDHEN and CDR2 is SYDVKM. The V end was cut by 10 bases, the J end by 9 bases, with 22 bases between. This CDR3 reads CATKPATPGPPQHF. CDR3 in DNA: TGTGCCACCAAACCCGCGACGCCGGGGCCGCCCCAGCATTTT.

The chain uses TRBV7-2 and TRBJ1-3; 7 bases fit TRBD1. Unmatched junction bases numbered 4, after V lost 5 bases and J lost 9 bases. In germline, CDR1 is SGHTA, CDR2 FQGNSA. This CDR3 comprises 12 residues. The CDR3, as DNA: TGTGCCAGCAGCCAGGACAGGTTCACCATATATTTT. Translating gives CASSQDRFTIYF.

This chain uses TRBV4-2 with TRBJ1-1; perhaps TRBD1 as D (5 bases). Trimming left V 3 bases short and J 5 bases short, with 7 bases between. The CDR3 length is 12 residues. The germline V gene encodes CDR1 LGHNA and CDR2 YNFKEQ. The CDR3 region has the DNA TGTGCCAGCAGCCAGTGGGGGACTGAAGCTTTCTTT. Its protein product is CASSQWGTEAFF.

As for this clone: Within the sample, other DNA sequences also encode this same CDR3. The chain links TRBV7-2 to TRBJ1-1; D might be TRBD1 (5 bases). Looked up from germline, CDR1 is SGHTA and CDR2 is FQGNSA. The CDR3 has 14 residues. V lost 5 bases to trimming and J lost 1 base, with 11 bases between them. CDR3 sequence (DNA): TGTGCCAGCAGCCCCGGGGCGGCGAACACTGAAGCTTTCTTT. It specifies CASSPGAANTEAFF. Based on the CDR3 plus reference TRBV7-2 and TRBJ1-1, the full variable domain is GAGVSQSPSNKVTEKGKDVELRCDPISGHTALYWYRQSLGQGLEFLIYFQGNSAPDKSGLPSDRFSAERTGGSVSTLTIQRTQQEDSAVYLCASSPGAANTEAFFGQGTRLTVV.

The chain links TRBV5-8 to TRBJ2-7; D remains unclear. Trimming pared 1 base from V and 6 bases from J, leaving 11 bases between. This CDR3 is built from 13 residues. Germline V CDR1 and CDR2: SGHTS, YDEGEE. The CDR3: CASSLMGFGEQYF. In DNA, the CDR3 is TGTGCCAGCAGCTTGATGGGATTTGGCGAGCAGTACTTC.

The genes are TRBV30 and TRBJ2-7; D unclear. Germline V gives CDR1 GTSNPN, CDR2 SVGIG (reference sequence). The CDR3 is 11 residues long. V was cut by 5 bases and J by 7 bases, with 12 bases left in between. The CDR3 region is CAWSRQREQYF. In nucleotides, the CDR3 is TGTGCCTGGTCAAGGCAGAGAGAGCAGTACTTC.

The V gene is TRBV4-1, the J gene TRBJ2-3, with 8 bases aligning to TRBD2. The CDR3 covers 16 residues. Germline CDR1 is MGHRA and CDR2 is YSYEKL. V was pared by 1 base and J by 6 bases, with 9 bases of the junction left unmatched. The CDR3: CASSQGAGLVADTQYF. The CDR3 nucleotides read TGCGCCAGCAGCCAAGGAGCGGGACTAGTTGCGGATACGCAGTATTTT.

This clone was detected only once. CDR3 in DNA: TGTGCCAGCAGCAATATGATGAAGTTGAGCGCAAGGGCAGATACGCAGTATTTT. This sequence encodes CASSNMMKLSARADTQYF. V is TRBV21-1 and J is TRBJ2-3. TRBV21-1 is reported as a pseudogene. CDR3 length equals 18 residues.

Here the CDR3 DNA reads TGTGCCAGCAGCACCCCGGACAAAAACTATGGCTACACCTTC. Translation gives CASSTPDKNYGYTF. The rearrangement joins TRBV5-4 to TRBJ1-2; D perhaps matches TRBD1 (5 bases). Germline CDR1 SGHNT, CDR2 YYREEE (reference sequence). This CDR3 has 14 amino acids. Trimming cost V 4 bases and J 2 bases, with 12 bases left between them.

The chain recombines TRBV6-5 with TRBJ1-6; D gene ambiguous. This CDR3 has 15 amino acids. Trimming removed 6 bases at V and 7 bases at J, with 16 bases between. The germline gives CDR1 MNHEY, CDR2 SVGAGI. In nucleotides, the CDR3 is TGTGCCAGCAGGCTGGACGGCGGACGGAATTCACCCCTCCACTTT. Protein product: CASRLDGGRNSPLHF.

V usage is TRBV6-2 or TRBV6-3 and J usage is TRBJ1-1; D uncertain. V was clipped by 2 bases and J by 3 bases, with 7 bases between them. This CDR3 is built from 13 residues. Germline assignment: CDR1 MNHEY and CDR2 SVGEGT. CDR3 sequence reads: CASSYSEDTEAFF. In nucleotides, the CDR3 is TGTGCCAGCAGTTACAGCGAGGACACTGAAGCTTTCTTT.

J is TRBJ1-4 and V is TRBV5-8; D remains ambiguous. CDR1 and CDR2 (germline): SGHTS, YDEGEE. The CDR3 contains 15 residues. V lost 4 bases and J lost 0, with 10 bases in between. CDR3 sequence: CASSHRPATNEKLFF. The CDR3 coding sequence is TGTGCCAGCAGCCATCGTCCCGCAACTAATGAAAAACTGTTTTTT.

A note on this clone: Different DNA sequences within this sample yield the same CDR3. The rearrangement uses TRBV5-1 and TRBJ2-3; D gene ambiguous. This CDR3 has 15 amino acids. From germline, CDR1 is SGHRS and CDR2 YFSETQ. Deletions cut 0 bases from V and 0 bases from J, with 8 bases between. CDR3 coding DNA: TGCGCCAGCAGCTTGGACGGAACCAGCACAGATACGCAGTATTTT. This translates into CASSLDGTSTDTQYF. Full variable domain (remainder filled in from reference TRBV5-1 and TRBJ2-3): KAGVTQTPRYLIKTRGQQVTLSCSPISGHRSVSWYQQTPGQGLQFLFEYFSETQRNKGNFPGRFSGRQFSNSRSEMNVSTLELGDSALYLCASSLDGTSTDTQYFGPGTRLTVL.

The CDR3 nucleotides are TGTGCCTGTGTAGCGGATATATCTCCCTATACGCAGTATTTT. Translated: CACVADISPYTQYF. The chain joins TRBV30 to TRBJ2-3, with D perhaps matching TRBD2 (6 bases). The CDR3 runs to 14 residues. The V gene lost 6 bases and the J gene lost 7 bases, with 20 bases spanning the gap. Per germline, CDR1 GTSNPN and CDR2 SVGIG (reference sequence).

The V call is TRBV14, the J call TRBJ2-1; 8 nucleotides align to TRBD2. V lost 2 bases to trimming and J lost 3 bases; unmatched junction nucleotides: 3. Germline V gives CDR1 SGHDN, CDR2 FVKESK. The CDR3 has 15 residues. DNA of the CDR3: TGTGCCAGCAGCCAACGGGGGGGGTACTACAATGAGCAGTTCTTC. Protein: CASSQRGGYYNEQFF.